A selection of T cell receptor beta chains follows, all from one sample in a study of T cells in Graves' hyperthyroidism and ophthalmopathy. TCRdb re-derived calls from the multiplex PCR reads in MiXCR, one entry per CDR3 protein. Among more than 550,000 distinct CDR3 sequences, 18% were seen once, and the ten largest hold about a sixth. Sequenced sample: blood. These receptors were collected from a woman in her forties or fifties with Graves' hyperthyroidism that later progressed to Graves' ophthalmopathy. Both conserved end residues are part of each CDR3. The D gene is left open where the match is weak. A clone size is listed for some rows: how often the clone was seen (once, few, many), or a class if it is expanded.

d_call,v_call,clone_size,cdr3_length,j_call,cdr3_aa,cdr3_nt
NA,TRBV27,few,15,TRBJ2-3,CASSLGGRAPDTQYF,TGTGCCAGCAGTTTAGGAGGCAGGGCCCCAGATACGCAGTATTTT
TRBD1,TRBV27,few,15,TRBJ1-2,CASSSDLTGRNGYTF,TGTGCCAGCAGTTCCGACCTGACAGGGAGAAATGGCTACACCTTC
NA,TRBV4-1,few,17,TRBJ2-2,CASSQDLGWSDTGELFF,TGCGCCAGCAGCCAAGACTTGGGTTGGAGTGACACCGGGGAGCTGTTTTTT
TRBD1,TRBV30,few,13,TRBJ1-1,CAWSKKGTEVVFF,TGTGCCTGGAGTAAAAAAGGGACAGAGGTGGTATTCTTT
NA,TRBV7-9,many,13,TRBJ2-1,CASSGVTYNEQFF,TGTGCCAGCTCCGGGGTCACCTACAATGAGCAGTTCTTC
NA,TRBV18,few,15,TRBJ1-1,CASSPAGDRTPEAFF,TGTGCCAGCTCACCCGCGGGCGATCGAACTCCTGAAGCTTTCTTT
TRBD1,TRBV30,once,15,TRBJ1-4,CAWRDRPHGNEKLFF,TGTGCCTGGCGGGACAGGCCACACGGGAATGAAAAACTGTTTTTT
NA,TRBV7-9,NA,16,TRBJ2-5,CASSHQPGGGLETQYF,TGTGCCAGCAGCCACCAGCCCGGAGGGGGCCTAGAGACCCAGTACTTC
TRBD2,TRBV30,NA,15,TRBJ2-1,CAWRIAGVIDNEQFF,TGTGCCTGGAGAATAGCGGGGGTGATCGACAATGAGCAGTTCTTC
NA,TRBV20-1,NA,16,TRBJ1-1,CSARDGAVPRDTEAFF,TGCAGTGCTAGAGATGGGGCCGTTCCTCGGGACACTGAAGCTTTCTTT
TRBD1,TRBV6-2/TRBV6-3,few,17,TRBJ2-5,CASSFSHPGTGQETRYF,TGTGCCAGCAGTTTTTCCCATCCCGGGACAGGGCAAGAGACCCGGTACTTC
TRBD1,TRBV18,many,19,TRBJ2-7,CASSHNSGQAPSSSYEQYF,TGTGCCAGCTCACATAACTCGGGACAGGCTCCTTCGAGCTCCTACGAGCAGTACTTC
NA,TRBV18,NA,16,TRBJ2-3,CASSPPDRYFTDTQYF,TGTGCCAGCTCACCACCAGACAGGTACTTCACAGATACGCAGTATTTT
TRBD2,TRBV20-1,NA,15,TRBJ2-2,CSARERGGLTGELFF,TGCAGTGCTAGAGAACGGGGGGGCCTCACCGGGGAGCTGTTTTTT
TRBD2,TRBV7-3,few,18,TRBJ2-3,CASSLGAGGPFITDTQYF,TGTGCCAGCAGCTTAGGAGCGGGGGGGCCCTTCATCACAGATACGCAGTATTTT
NA,TRBV6-1,many,14,TRBJ1-2,CASRPPRDNYGYTF,TGTGCCAGCAGACCCCCCCGAGATAACTATGGCTACACCTTC
NA,TRBV20-1,many,11,TRBJ2-7,CSARARDEQYF,TGCAGTGCTAGGGCCAGGGACGAGCAGTACTTC
TRBD2,TRBV27,NA,13,TRBJ2-3,CASSTTSLDTQYF,TGTGCCAGCAGTACGACTAGCTTGGATACGCAGTATTTT
TRBD2,TRBV12-5,NA,19,TRBJ2-2,CASGLVLSGGAVGTGELFF,TGTGCTAGTGGTTTGGTACTAAGCGGGGGGGCCGTCGGCACCGGGGAGCTGTTTTTT
TRBD2,TRBV12-3/TRBV12-4,few,15,TRBJ2-2,CASSSGLGGTGELFF,TGTGCCAGCAGTTCGGGACTAGGTGGGACCGGGGAGCTGTTTTTT
NA,TRBV11-2,few,14,TRBJ1-4,CAGSPDSNNEKLFF,TGTGCCGGCAGCCCGGACAGCAATAATGAAAAACTGTTTTTT
TRBD2,TRBV4-2,few,14,TRBJ2-7,CASSQDRGAYEQYF,TGTGCCAGCAGCCAAGACCGGGGGGCCTACGAGCAGTACTTC
TRBD2,TRBV20-1,few,17,TRBJ2-1,CSARDRGGPFSYNEQFF,TGCAGTGCTAGAGATCGGGGGGGGCCATTCTCCTACAATGAGCAGTTCTTC